This T cell receptor beta chain was captured by sequencing in a study of blood T cell repertoires in COVID-19. The wider study: Specimens from acute and convalescent COVID-19 originated in the United States, Italy and Spain. T cells, B-cell-depleted T cells, or PBMCs provided the cDNA or gDNA that served as material.

The V end was cut by 2 bases, the J end by 1 base, with 13 bases between. This CDR3 comprises 16 residues. Germline-derived CDR1 and CDR2 are SGDLS and YYNGEE. Methods used by the authors: For nucleated cells, counts were estimated from reference gene primer amplification. Clones were sequenced by immunoSEQ multiplex PCR, and TCRdb holds only the in-frame ones, with some missing. V, J and clone size are taken as reported in that table, and D and trimming were inferred from the DNA itself. The table has 250,000 to 300,000 clones, roughly 85% seen once. Sequencing was done on a sample of peripheral blood. This TCR was sampled from a man aged 45-65 years with active or convalescent COVID-19. The chain is built from TRBV9 and TRBJ1-3; a weak D match, TRBD1 (5 bases). The CDR3: CASSVSSGRSGNTIYF. CDR3 nucleotide sequence: TGTGCCAGCAGCGTTTCTTCAGGGCGATCTGGAAACACCATATATTTT. Looking up the rest from reference TRBV9 and TRBJ1-3 gives the full variable domain: DSGVTQTPKHLITATGQRVTLRCSPRSGDLSVYWYQQSLDQGLQFLIQYYNGEERAKGNILERFSAQQFPDLHSELNLSSLELGDSALYFCASSVSSGRSGNTIYFGEGSWLTVV.